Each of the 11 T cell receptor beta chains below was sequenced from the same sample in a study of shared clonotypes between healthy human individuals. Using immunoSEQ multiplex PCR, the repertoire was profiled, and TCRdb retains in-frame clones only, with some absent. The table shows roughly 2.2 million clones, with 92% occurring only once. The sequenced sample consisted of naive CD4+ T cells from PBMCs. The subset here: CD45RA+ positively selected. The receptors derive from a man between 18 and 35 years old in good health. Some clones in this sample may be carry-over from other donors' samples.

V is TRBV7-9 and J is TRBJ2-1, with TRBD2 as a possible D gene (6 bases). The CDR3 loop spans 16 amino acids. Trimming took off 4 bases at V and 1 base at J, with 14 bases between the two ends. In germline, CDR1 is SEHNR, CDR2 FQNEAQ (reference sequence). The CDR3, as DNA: TGTGCCAGCAGCTCGATGGAGGGCCAGTCCTACAATGAGCAGTTCTTC. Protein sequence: CASSSMEGQSYNEQFF. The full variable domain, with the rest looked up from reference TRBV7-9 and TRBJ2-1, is DTGVSQNPRHKITKRGQNVTFRCDPISEHNRLYWYRQTLGQGPEFLTYFQNEAQLEKSRLLSDRFSAERPKGSFSTLEIQRTEQGDSAMYLCASSSMEGQSYNEQFFGPGTRLTVL.

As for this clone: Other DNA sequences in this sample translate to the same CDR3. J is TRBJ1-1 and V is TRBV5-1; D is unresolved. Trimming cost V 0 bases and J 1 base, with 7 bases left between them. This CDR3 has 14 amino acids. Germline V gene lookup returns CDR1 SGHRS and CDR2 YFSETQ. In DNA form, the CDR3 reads TGCGCCAGCAGCTTGGGGCAGGCGAACACTGAAGCTTTCTTT. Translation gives CASSLGQANTEAFF.

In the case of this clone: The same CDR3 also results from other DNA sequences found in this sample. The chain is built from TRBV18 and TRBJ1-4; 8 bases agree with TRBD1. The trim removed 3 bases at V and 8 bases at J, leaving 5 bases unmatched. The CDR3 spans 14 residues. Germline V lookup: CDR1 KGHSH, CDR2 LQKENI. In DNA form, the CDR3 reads TGTGCCAGCTCACCCGGGACAGGTGGCGAAAAACTGTTTTTT. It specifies CASSPGTGGEKLFF.

The CDR3 sequence: CASSLEMLAGVEEQFF. As DNA, the CDR3 is TGTGCCAGCAGCTTAGAGATGCTAGCGGGAGTTGAGGAGCAGTTCTTC. This chain links TRBV7-2 with TRBJ2-1, with 10 bases matching TRBD2. CDR1 SGHTA and CDR2 FQGNSA come from the germline V gene. V shed 1 base and J 10 bases; nucleotides not matched to a gene: 10. The CDR3 covers 16 residues.

The CDR3 DNA is TGTGCCAGCAGTTTCCTCGGGACAGGGGCGAGCACAGATACGCAGTATTTT. This sequence encodes CASSFLGTGASTDTQYF. V gene TRBV28 combines with J gene TRBJ2-3, with 10 bases identical to TRBD1. This CDR3 region has 17 residues. In germline, CDR1 is MDHEN, CDR2 SYDVKM. V shed 3 bases and J 0 bases; nucleotides not matched to a gene: 6.

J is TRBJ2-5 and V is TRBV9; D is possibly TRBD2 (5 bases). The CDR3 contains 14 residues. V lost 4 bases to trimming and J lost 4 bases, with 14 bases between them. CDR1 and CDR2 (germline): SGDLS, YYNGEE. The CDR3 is CASSPQGRRETQYF. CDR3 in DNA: TGTGCCAGCAGCCCCCAAGGGAGAAGAGAGACCCAGTACTTC.

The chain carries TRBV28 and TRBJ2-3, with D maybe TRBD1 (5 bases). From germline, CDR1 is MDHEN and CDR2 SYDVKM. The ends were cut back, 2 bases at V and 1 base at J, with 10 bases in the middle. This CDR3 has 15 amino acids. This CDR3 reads CASSLPRVGTDTQYF. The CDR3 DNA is TGTGCCAGCAGTTTACCCAGGGTTGGCACAGATACGCAGTATTTT.

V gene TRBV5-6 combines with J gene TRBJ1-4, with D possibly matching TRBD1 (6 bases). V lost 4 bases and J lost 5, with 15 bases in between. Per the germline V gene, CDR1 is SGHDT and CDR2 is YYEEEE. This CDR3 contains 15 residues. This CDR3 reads CASSLRGGPNEKLFF. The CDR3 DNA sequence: TGTGCCAGCAGCCTGCGAGGGGGACCAAATGAAAAACTGTTTTTT.

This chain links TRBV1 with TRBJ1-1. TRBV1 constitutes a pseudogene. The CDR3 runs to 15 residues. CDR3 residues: CTSSQSRSANTEAFF. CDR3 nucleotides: TGCACCAGCAGCCAAAGTAGGTCGGCCAACACTGAAGCTTTCTTT.

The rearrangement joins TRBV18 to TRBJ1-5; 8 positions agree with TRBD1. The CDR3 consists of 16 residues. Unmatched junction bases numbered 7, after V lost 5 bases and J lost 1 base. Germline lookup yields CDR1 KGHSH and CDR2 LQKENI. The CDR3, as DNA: TGTGCCAGCTCATCCGCCGACAGGGGAAGCAATCAGCCCCAGCATTTT. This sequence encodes CASSSADRGSNQPQHF.

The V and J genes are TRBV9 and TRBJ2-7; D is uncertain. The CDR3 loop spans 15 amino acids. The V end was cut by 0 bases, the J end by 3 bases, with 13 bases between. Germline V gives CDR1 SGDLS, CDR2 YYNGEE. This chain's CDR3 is CASSVGADPIYEQYF. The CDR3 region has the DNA TGTGCCAGCAGCGTAGGTGCGGATCCCATCTACGAGCAGTACTTC.